This is a list of T cell receptor beta chains from one sample in a study of blood T cell repertoires in COVID-19. Using immunoSEQ multiplex PCR, the repertoire was profiled, and TCRdb retains in-frame clones only, with some absent. Of about 280,000 clones in the sample, 75% to 90% are singletons; the top ten hold about 2.5%. Sequenced input: PBMCs or T cells enriched from blood (not recorded which). All receptors come from a woman in her forties or fifties who had recovered from COVID-19. CDR3s include the opening cysteine and the closing phenylalanine or tryptophan. D genes are given only for firm matches. For some rows the clone size is stated as once, few or many, or as a class when expanded; others skip it.

clone_size j_call v_call d_call cdr3_aa cdr3_nt
few TRBJ1-6 TRBV18 TRBD1 CASSPQGQGANSPLHF TGTGCCAGCTCACCGCAGGGACAGGGAGCGAATTCACCCCTCCACTTT
NA TRBJ2-3 TRBV12-3/TRBV12-4 NA CASSDGSTDTQYF TGTGCCAGCAGTGACGGGAGCACAGATACGCAGTATTTT
NA TRBJ1-2 TRBV5-6 NA CASSLMSAREIEGYTF TGTGCCAGCAGCTTGATGAGCGCGAGGGAAATAGAGGGCTACACCTTC
NA TRBJ2-1 TRBV28 NA CASSPRTVARGFF TGTGCCAGCAGTCCCAGGACTGTCGCGAGAGGGTTCTTC
NA TRBJ2-7 TRBV11-2 NA CASSLGFLDYEQYF TGTGCCAGCAGCTTAGGTTTCTTAGACTACGAGCAGTACTTC
once TRBJ2-5 TRBV18 TRBD2 CASSTSGSGQETQYF TGTGCCAGCTCTACTAGCGGGAGCGGCCAAGAGACCCAGTACTTC
NA TRBJ1-1 TRBV3-1/TRBV3-2 NA CASSLGQNTEAFF TGTGCCAGCAGCTTGGGCCAGAACACTGAAGCTTTCTTT
NA TRBJ1-2 TRBV4-3 NA CASSQDNVGAGYGYTF TGCGCCAGCAGCCAAGATAATGTCGGAGCTGGATATGGCTACACCTTC
NA TRBJ1-2 TRBV5-6 TRBD1 CASSFLSGGNSGYGYTF TGTGCCAGCAGCTTTTTGTCAGGGGGTAATAGTGGCTATGGCTACACCTTC
NA TRBJ2-1 TRBV19 NA CASSMVGGNEQFF TGTGCCAGTAGTATGGTAGGGGGCAATGAGCAGTTCTTC
NA TRBJ2-7 TRBV27 TRBD2 CASSSQAGSRYEQYF TGTGCCAGCAGTTCCCAAGCGGGAAGCCGTTACGAGCAGTACTTC
NA TRBJ2-3 TRBV4-2 NA CASSPVGGATDTQYF TGTGCCAGCAGCCCTGTAGGGGGGGCCACAGATACGCAGTATTTT
NA TRBJ2-1 TRBV27 NA CASSPNPGVYNEQFF TGTGCCAGCAGTCCCAACCCAGGGGTTTACAATGAGCAGTTCTTC
few TRBJ1-4 TRBV5-1 TRBD1 CASSGTVDEKLFF TGCGCCAGCAGCGGGACAGTGGATGAAAAACTGTTTTTT
NA TRBJ2-7 TRBV5-1 TRBD1 CASSLVAGGAYEQYF TGCGCCAGCAGCTTGGTGGCAGGGGGCGCCTACGAGCAGTACTTC
NA TRBJ2-2 TRBV5-3 TRBD2 CARSLVPSGTNTGELFF TGTGCCAGAAGCTTGGTGCCTAGCGGAACGAACACCGGGGAGCTGTTTTTT
NA TRBJ2-5 TRBV7-2 TRBD1 CASSARDRGQRETQYF TGTGCCAGCAGCGCCCGGGACAGGGGGCAGCGGGAGACCCAGTACTTC
NA TRBJ1-2 TRBV18 NA CASSPTDRNYGYTF TGTGCCAGCTCACCTACGGACAGAAACTATGGCTACACCTTC
few TRBJ1-5 TRBV28 NA CASSQSYRGPQHF TGTGCCAGCAGCCAATCTTACCGAGGACCCCAGCATTTT
NA TRBJ2-1 TRBV29-1 TRBD2 CSVVVGLENGEQFF TGCAGCGTTGTTGTGGGACTAGAAAATGGTGAGCAGTTCTTC
NA TRBJ2-5 TRBV11-2 NA CASSLRSGTGGYGTQYF TGTGCCAGCAGCTTACGTTCCGGGACTGGGGGTTACGGGACCCAGTACTTC
NA TRBJ1-5 TRBV12-3/TRBV12-4 NA CASTTERDQPQHF TGTGCCAGCACCACGGAGAGGGATCAGCCCCAGCATTTT
once TRBJ2-5 TRBV5-1 TRBD1 CASSETGHQETQYF TGCGCCAGCAGCGAGACAGGGCACCAAGAGACCCAGTACTTC
NA TRBJ2-3 TRBV11-2 NA CASSLAGEADTQYF TGTGCCAGCAGCTTAGCCGGGGAAGCAGATACGCAGTATTTT
NA TRBJ2-5 TRBV21-1 NA CASIDREETQYF TGTGCCAGCATCGACAGGGAAGAGACCCAGTACTTC
once TRBJ2-1 TRBV14 NA CASSPLSPSYNEQFF TGTGCCAGCAGCCCCCTTAGTCCCTCCTACAATGAGCAGTTCTTC
NA TRBJ2-3 TRBV7-3 TRBD2 CASSSQRGGPDTQYF TGTGCCAGCAGCTCGCAGCGGGGGGGCCCGGATACGCAGTATTTT
NA TRBJ1-6 TRBV18 NA CASSRGPGANSPLHF TGTGCCAGCTCGCGGGGGCCAGGGGCCAATTCACCCCTCCACTTT
NA TRBJ1-1 TRBV5-4 NA CASSLYTGLTLEAFF TGTGCCAGCAGCTTGTATACAGGCTTAACCCTTGAAGCTTTCTTT
NA TRBJ1-1 TRBV6-1 NA CASSERGRRNTEAFF TGTGCCAGCAGTGAAAGGGGTCGGCGGAACACTGAAGCTTTCTTT
once TRBJ2-2 TRBV28 TRBD1 CASEGQGDTGELFF TGTGCCAGCGAGGGACAGGGGGACACCGGGGAGCTGTTTTTT
NA TRBJ2-7 TRBV19 TRBD1 CASSNGDRGYEQYF TGTGCCAGTAGTAATGGGGACAGAGGCTACGAGCAGTACTTC
NA TRBJ2-3 TRBV3-1/TRBV3-2 NA CASSQAGWDTDTQYF TGTGCCAGCAGCCAAGCAGGGTGGGACACAGATACGCAGTATTTT
NA TRBJ1-5 TRBV19 NA CASSNEQVQPQHF TGTGCCAGTAGTAACGAACAGGTACAGCCCCAGCATTTT
NA TRBJ2-7 TRBV4-3 TRBD2 CASSQGTSGIYEQYF TGCGCCAGCAGCCAAGGGACTAGCGGGATCTACGAGCAGTACTTC
NA TRBJ2-7 TRBV7-9 NA CASSLVLKSDEQYF TGTGCCAGCAGCTTAGTTCTCAAATCGGACGAGCAGTACTTC
NA TRBJ1-1 TRBV9 TRBD1 CASSPGGFDTEAFF TGTGCCAGCAGCCCAGGGGGTTTTGACACTGAAGCTTTCTTT
few TRBJ2-4 TRBV19 TRBD2 CASNRGGAGFGNIQYF TGTGCCAGTAATCGCGGGGGGGCCGGGTTCGGAAACATTCAGTACTTC
NA TRBJ1-5 TRBV21-1 NA CASSKVGGGQPQHF TGTGCCAGCAGCAAAGTTGGGGGCGGACAGCCCCAGCATTTT
NA TRBJ1-5 TRBV4-1 NA CASSQDREDQPQHF TGCGCCAGCAGCCAAGATCGGGAGGATCAGCCCCAGCATTTT
NA TRBJ1-1 TRBV10-3 NA CATRGTGGFTEAFF TGTGCCACGAGGGGGACGGGAGGGTTCACTGAAGCTTTCTTT
NA TRBJ2-5 TRBV11-3 TRBD1 CASSIRTGQWEETQYF TGTGCCAGCAGCATACGGACAGGGCAATGGGAAGAGACCCAGTACTTC